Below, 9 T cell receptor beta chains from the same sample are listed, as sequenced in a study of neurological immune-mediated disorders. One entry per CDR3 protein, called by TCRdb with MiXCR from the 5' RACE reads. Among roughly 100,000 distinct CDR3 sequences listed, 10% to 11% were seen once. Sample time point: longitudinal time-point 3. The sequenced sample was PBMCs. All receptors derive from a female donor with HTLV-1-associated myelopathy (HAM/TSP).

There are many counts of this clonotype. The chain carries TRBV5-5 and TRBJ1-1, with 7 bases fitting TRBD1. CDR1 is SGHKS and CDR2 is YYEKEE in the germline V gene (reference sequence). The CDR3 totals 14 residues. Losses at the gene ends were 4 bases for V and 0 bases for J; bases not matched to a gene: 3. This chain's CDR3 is CASSPQGVNTEAFF. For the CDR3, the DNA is TGTGCCAGCAGCCCCCAGGGGGTGAACACTGAAGCTTTCTTT. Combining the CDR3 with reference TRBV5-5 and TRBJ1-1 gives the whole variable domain DAGVTQSPTHLIKTRGQQVTLRCSPISGHKSVSWYQQVLGQGPQFIFQYYEKEERGRGNFPDRFSARQFPNYSSELNVNALLLGDSALYLCASSPQGVNTEAFFGQGTRLTVV.

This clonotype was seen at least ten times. CDR3 loop: CASSLGVNYGYTF. Here the CDR3 DNA reads TGTGCCAGCAGCTTGGGGGTTAACTATGGCTACACCTTC. J is TRBJ1-2 and V is TRBV5-5; D ambiguous. V dropped 0 bases and J dropped 1 base, with 4 bases sitting between them. This CDR3 is 13 amino acids long. The germline V gene has CDR1 SGHKS and CDR2 YYEKEE (reference sequence).

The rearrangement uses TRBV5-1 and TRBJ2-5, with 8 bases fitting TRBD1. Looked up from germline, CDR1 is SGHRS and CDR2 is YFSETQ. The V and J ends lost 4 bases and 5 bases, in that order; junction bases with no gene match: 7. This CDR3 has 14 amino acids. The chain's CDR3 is CASSPQGARETQYF. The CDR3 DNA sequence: TGCGCCAGCAGCCCTCAGGGGGCGCGGGAGACCCAGTACTTC.

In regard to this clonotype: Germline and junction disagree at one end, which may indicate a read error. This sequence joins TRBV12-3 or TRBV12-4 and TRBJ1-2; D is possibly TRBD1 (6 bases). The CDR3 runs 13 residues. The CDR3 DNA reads TGTGCCAGCAGCCTAGGGCAGGGGTATGGCTGCACCTTC. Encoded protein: CASSLGQGYGCTF.

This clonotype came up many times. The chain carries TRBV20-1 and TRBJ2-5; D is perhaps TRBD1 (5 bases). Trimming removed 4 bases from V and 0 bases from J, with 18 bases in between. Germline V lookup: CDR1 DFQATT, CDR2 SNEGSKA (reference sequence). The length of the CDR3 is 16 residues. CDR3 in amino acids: CSAIIPVARDQETQYF. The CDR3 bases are TGCAGTGCTATTATCCCCGTCGCCAGGGACCAAGAGACCCAGTACTTC.

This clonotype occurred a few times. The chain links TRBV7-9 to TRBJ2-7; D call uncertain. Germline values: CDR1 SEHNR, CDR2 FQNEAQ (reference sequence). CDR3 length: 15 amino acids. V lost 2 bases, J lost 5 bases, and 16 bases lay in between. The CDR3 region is CASSLNSGRTNEQYF. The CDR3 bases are TGTGCCAGCAGCTTAAATTCCGGTCGGACCAACGAGCAGTACTTC.

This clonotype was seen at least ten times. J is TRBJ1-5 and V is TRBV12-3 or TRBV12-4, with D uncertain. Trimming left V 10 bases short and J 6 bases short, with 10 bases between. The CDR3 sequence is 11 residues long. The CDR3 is CAMGGFQPQHF. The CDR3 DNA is TGTGCCATGGGAGGGTTTCAGCCCCAGCATTTT.

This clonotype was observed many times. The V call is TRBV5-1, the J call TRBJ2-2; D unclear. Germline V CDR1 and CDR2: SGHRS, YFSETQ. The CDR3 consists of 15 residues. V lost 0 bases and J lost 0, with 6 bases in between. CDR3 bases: TGCGCCAGCAGCTTGGCCGGGTCGAACACCGGGGAGCTGTTTTTT. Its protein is CASSLAGSNTGELFF.

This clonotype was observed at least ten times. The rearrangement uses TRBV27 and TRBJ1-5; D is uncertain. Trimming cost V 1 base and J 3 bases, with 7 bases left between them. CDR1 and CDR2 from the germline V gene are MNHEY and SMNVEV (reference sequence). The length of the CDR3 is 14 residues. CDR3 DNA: TGTGCCAGCAGTTTATTGGGCAACAATCAGCCCCAGCATTTT. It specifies CASSLLGNNQPQHF.